What follows are 22 T cell receptor beta chains derived from one specimen sequenced in a study of T cell responses to AZD1222 COVID-19 vaccine. Sequencing used immunoSEQ multiplex PCR; TCRdb keeps in-frame clones, though not all of them. The top ten hold approximately 3.4% of the sample, which has about 150,000 clones, more than 90% seen once. The starting material was peripheral blood, obtained 28 days after the second AZD1222 dose. The receptors shown here come from an adult who received the AZD1222 COVID-19 vaccine.

The chain is built from TRBV10-3 and TRBJ2-1; 10 bases are a match to TRBD2. The germline gives CDR1 ENHRY, CDR2 SYGVKD. J lost 7 bases, V lost 6 bases, and 9 bases had no gene match. CDR3 length: 15 residues. Here the CDR3 reads CAIRASGSHGNEQFF. CDR3 nucleotides: TGTGCCATCAGGGCTAGCGGGAGCCACGGGAATGAGCAGTTCTTC.

The chain recombines TRBV25-1 with TRBJ1-4; D is unclear. The CDR3 extends over 15 amino acids. CDR1 is MGHDK, CDR2 SYGVNS, per germline. V was shortened by 0 bases and J by 7 bases, with 12 bases between the two germline ends. The DNA for the CDR3 is TGTGCCAGCAGTGAATATTGGGGATGGGGTGAAAAACTGTTTTTT. This gives the protein CASSEYWGWGEKLFF.

V and J are TRBV7-3 and TRBJ2-3, with 7 bases matching TRBD1. V shed 5 bases, J shed 4 bases, and the junction held 3 bases outside the gene matches. The CDR3 contains 13 residues. Per the germline V gene, CDR1 is SGHTA and CDR2 is FQGTGA. The CDR3 DNA sequence: TGTGCCAGCAGCCGGCAGGGGGCAGATACGCAGTATTTT. This translates into CASSRQGADTQYF.

The V and J genes are TRBV5-6 and TRBJ2-1, with TRBD2 matching 9 bases. The trim removed 7 bases at V and 1 base at J, leaving 12 bases unmatched. Germline V gene lookup returns CDR1 SGHDT and CDR2 YYEEEE. The CDR3 has 17 residues. The CDR3 bases are TGTGCCAGCTTGACTAGCGGCCACGGGGGATCCTACAATGAGCAGTTCTTC. Protein: CASLTSGHGGSYNEQFF.

The chain links TRBV30 to TRBJ2-1; D gene uncertain. Trimming took 0 bases from V and 8 from J, leaving 11 bases between them. Germline loops: CDR1 GTSNPN, CDR2 SVGIG (reference sequence). The CDR3 contains 13 residues. DNA for the CDR3: TGTGCCTGGAGTGTACCTAGTACCTATGAGCAGTTCTTC. Amino acid sequence: CAWSVPSTYEQFF.

The genes are TRBV5-6 and TRBJ2-7; 8 nucleotides align to TRBD1. V lost 4 bases, J lost 3 bases, and 15 bases stayed unmatched. Germline V gene lookup returns CDR1 SGHDT and CDR2 YYEEEE. This CDR3 has 17 residues. CDR3 DNA: TGTGCCAGCAGCCTCGGACAGGGTATCAGACTTTTCTACGAGCAGTACTTC. It specifies CASSLGQGIRLFYEQYF.

The rearrangement joins TRBV19 to TRBJ2-7; 7 bases are shared with TRBD1. Trimming at V came to 3 bases and at J to 3 bases, leaving 11 bases not matched to a gene. The CDR3 loop spans 16 amino acids. The V gene's germline CDR1 is LNHDA and CDR2 SQIVND (reference sequence). CDR3 amino acids: CASSMGMYGTDYEQYF. In nucleotides, the CDR3 is TGTGCCAGTAGTATGGGGATGTACGGGACAGACTACGAGCAGTACTTC. Full variable domain (outside the CDR3, taken from reference TRBV19 and TRBJ2-7): DGGITQSPKYLFRKEGQNVTLSCEQNLNHDAMYWYRQDPGQGLRLIYYSQIVNDFQKGDIAEGYSVSREKKESFPLTVTSAQKNPTAFYLCASSMGMYGTDYEQYFGPGTRLTVT.

The chain is built from TRBV28 and TRBJ1-5; D ambiguous. This CDR3 has 17 residues. From germline, CDR1 is MDHEN and CDR2 SYDVKM. Trimming removed 3 bases from V and 4 bases from J, with 19 bases in between. The CDR3: CASSFGSRTELNQPQHF. As DNA, the CDR3 is TGTGCCAGCAGTTTTGGATCTCGGACGGAACTGAATCAGCCCCAGCATTTT. Full variable domain (rest looked up from reference TRBV28 and TRBJ1-5): DVKVTQSSRYLVKRTGEKVFLECVQDMDHENMFWYRQDPGLGLRLIYFSYDVKMKEKGDIPEGYSVSREKKERFSLILESASTNQTSMYLCASSFGSRTELNQPQHFGDGTRLSIL.

The chain is built from TRBV19 and TRBJ2-1; 10 nucleotides match TRBD2. The V gene end was trimmed by 7 bases and the J gene end by 8 bases; junction bases not matched to a gene: 8. Germline values: CDR1 LNHDA, CDR2 SQIVND (reference sequence). The CDR3 is made up of 14 amino acids. CDR3: CASNPSGRLDEQFF. CDR3 coding DNA: TGTGCCAGTAACCCTAGCGGGAGATTAGATGAGCAGTTCTTC.

The genes are TRBV6-6 and TRBJ1-3; 7 bases map to TRBD1. Germline V gives CDR1 MNHNY, CDR2 SVGAGI (reference sequence). With V trimmed by 11 bases and J by 0 bases, 4 bases remained unmatched. The CDR3 totals 13 residues. CDR3 loop: CACGTDSGNTIYF. DNA for the CDR3: TGTGCCTGCGGGACAGACTCTGGAAACACCATATATTTT.

Only a few counts were recorded for this clone. The genes are TRBV28 and TRBJ1-5; D is uncertain. With 3 bases removed from V and 0 bases from J, the gap between germline ends came to 9 bases. CDR1 is MDHEN and CDR2 is SYDVKM in the germline V gene. There are 15 residues in the CDR3. The CDR3 DNA reads TGTGCCAGCAGTTTCTGGCAGAATAGCAATCAGCCCCAGCATTTT. It yields the protein CASSFWQNSNQPQHF.

The rearrangement links TRBV28 to TRBJ2-7; no firm D call. This CDR3 is 14 amino acids long. Trimming took off 7 bases at V and 0 bases at J, with 13 bases between the two ends. Germline lookup yields CDR1 MDHEN and CDR2 SYDVKM. CDR3 sequence: CASTTPQSSYEQYF. CDR3 DNA sequence: TGTGCCAGCACCACTCCCCAAAGCTCCTACGAGCAGTACTTC.

This clone has only one observation. V gene TRBV24-1 combines with J gene TRBJ2-1; 8 bases are a match to TRBD1. With 1 base clipped from V and 6 bases from J, the junction kept 10 bases outside the gene matches. The germline V gene has CDR1 KGHDR and CDR2 SFDVKD. This CDR3 is built from 17 residues. CDR3 bases: TGTGCCACCAGTGATTTCCCCGGACAGGGACTTGGCAATGAGCAGTTCTTC. It is translated as CATSDFPGQGLGNEQFF.

The chain joins TRBV7-2 to TRBJ1-1; no definite D call. CDR1 and CDR2 (germline): SGHTA, FQGNSA. The ends were cut back, 6 bases at V and 4 bases at J, with 15 bases in the middle. CDR3 length: 14 amino acids. The CDR3 nucleotides are TGTGCCAGCAGGGTCTTCGCTGAGGCCACTGAAGCTTTCTTT. This encodes CASRVFAEATEAFF.

This rearrangement joins TRBV5-3 to TRBJ1-1; 7 bases are shared with TRBD1. TRBV5-3 falls under the ORF class, with uncertain function. J lost 2 bases, V lost 6 bases, and 10 bases had no gene match. The CDR3 is 15 residues long. CDR3 amino acids: CARNLLTGYNTEAFF. The CDR3 DNA is TGTGCCAGAAACCTCCTGACAGGGTACAACACTGAAGCTTTCTTT.

The chain couples TRBV15 to TRBJ1-3; D is unresolved. Trimming removed 5 bases at V and 0 bases at J, with 5 bases between. This CDR3 has 13 residues. The V gene's germline CDR1 is LNHNV and CDR2 YYDKDF (reference sequence). The CDR3 is CATSSRSGNTIYF. CDR3 nucleotide sequence: TGTGCCACCAGCTCTCGCTCTGGAAACACCATATATTTT.

The CDR3 coding sequence is TGCGCCAGCAGCTCACCACCCCGGGACAGGGAGACGGGTACGCAGTATTTT. Translating it yields CASSSPPRDRETGTQYF. The V gene is TRBV5-1, the J gene TRBJ2-3; TRBD1 matches 9 bases. The CDR3 contains 17 residues. Germline trimming cut 3 bases from V and 8 bases from J; bases unmatched to any gene: 16. Germline V gene sequence: CDR1 SGHRS, CDR2 YFSETQ.

The chain combines TRBV19 with TRBJ1-2; 7 bases map to TRBD1. Germline loops: CDR1 LNHDA, CDR2 SQIVND (reference sequence). The CDR3 runs 13 residues. J gave up 7 bases and V 5 bases, and 7 bases lay outside the gene matches. The CDR3 region has the DNA TGTGCCAGTAGTTTCGACAGGGCACTTGGCTACACCTTC. Encoded protein: CASSFDRALGYTF.

The genes are TRBV10-1 and TRBJ1-3; D is perhaps TRBD1 (6 bases). There are 16 residues in the CDR3. Germline V gene lookup returns CDR1 WNHNN and CDR2 SYGVQD (reference sequence). Deletions cut 8 bases from V and 2 bases from J, with 19 bases between. The CDR3 DNA reads TGCGCCAGCCATGCACAGGGCCATAGACCTGGAAACACCATATATTTT. It specifies CASHAQGHRPGNTIYF.

This clone turned up a few times. The CDR3 bases are TGTGCCAGCAGTGATGGGCAGCCCGCGAGGGGCTACACCTTC. Residues: CASSDGQPARGYTF. This chain uses TRBV2 with TRBJ1-2; D gene ambiguous. CDR3 length: 14 residues. Germline V gene lookup returns CDR1 SNHLY and CDR2 FYNNEI. V lost 3 bases, J lost 8 bases, and 16 bases lay in between.

This clone was observed once. The chain combines TRBV30 with TRBJ2-7; TRBD1 agrees at 10 bases. The CDR3 has 13 residues. The germline V gene has CDR1 GTSNPN and CDR2 SVGIG (reference sequence). Trimming cost V 2 bases and J 6 bases; bases outside gene matches: 4. The CDR3: CAWSMGQGSEQYF. Here the CDR3 DNA reads TGTGCCTGGAGTATGGGACAGGGGTCCGAGCAGTACTTC.

The V call is TRBV4-1, the J call TRBJ1-3; unclear D gene. This CDR3 region has 17 residues. Germline V gives CDR1 MGHRA, CDR2 YSYEKL. Trimming took off 4 bases at V and 0 bases at J, with 16 bases between the two ends. The CDR3, as DNA: TGCGCCAGCAGCCTTCGGACGAGTGATAGCTCTGGAAACACCATATATTTT. Protein product: CASSLRTSDSSGNTIYF.